This T cell receptor beta chain was captured by sequencing in a study of shared clonotypes between healthy human individuals (TCRdb year 2020). In the study overall: A couple of women and three men aged 18 to 49 years were included in the cohort. For each donor, CD4 naive and CD4 memory were each run on three plates, CD8 naive on two plates, and CD8 memory on one plate. To estimate repertoire size and how much clonotypes are shared between individuals, the study performed deep sequencing of blood TCR repertoires from a handful of healthy adults. To increase sequencing depth and limit assay-specific biases, TCR repertoire library preparation and sequencing were carried out by different laboratories using diverse techniques. Per donor, leukapheresis produced somewhere between about 0.94 and 10 billion PBMCs.

The CDR3, cysteine through phenylalanine, is 14 amino acids long. Here the CDR3 DNA is all that survives: 42 bases in frame from base 1. Trimming accounts for 7 bases at V and 5 bases at J, while the number of junction bases matched to no gene is 4. CDR1 and CDR2 are read off the germline V gene as MDHEN and SYDVKM. Note on this clone: Its cognate antigen has yet to be identified. The input lacks base qualities; no much larger clone sits a single base away.

Healthy HIV-negative adults with no recently reported acute infections or vaccinations were included as donors. Every donor was a Caucasian adult residing in Nashville, Tennessee, USA. CD4+ T cells were enriched by magnetic negative selection, after which naive cells were positively selected on CD45RA and the negative fraction was taken as the memory subset. After blood collection by leukapheresis, PBMCs were isolated using Ficoll-Histopaque density gradient centrifugation and then cryopreserved in the vapor phase of liquid nitrogen. Purity and quantity of every magnetically sorted T cell population were checked by analytical flow cytometry. From each sorted fraction, genomic DNA was isolated and quantified by UV absorbance on a Nanodrop 2000c. Study-wide conclusions, independent of this receptor: The genetic and exposure-history diversity represented was limited by the small number of donors. Compared with non-shared clonotypes, clonotypes shared by all four sorted-subset donors had higher generation probabilities. Across four donors, approximately 5% of naive CD4, over 3% of naive CD8, approximately 2.5% of memory CD4, and about 0.4% of memory CD8 clonotypes were shared. Pairwise subsampling led to the expectation that sequencing depth would affect the degree of clonotype sharing among donors. Estimated clonotype richness was generally larger for naive than for memory subsets. Rarefaction of sorted-subset datasets indicated incomplete sequencing despite the large sequencing depth. Only blood was sampled, and tissue TCR repertoires likely differ from those in blood.

Using the deep immunoSEQ assay, TCR CDR3 regions were amplified from genomic DNA by multiplex PCR. Genomic DNA extracted from each cell subset was distributed evenly over all wells of several immunoSEQ 96-well plates, and each plate served as one replicate. For sorted subsets, 150 to 250 ng of genomic DNA, equivalent to some 30,000 T cell genomes, went into each replicate PCR. Purified libraries were measured with a Qubit 3.0 fluorometer, size-checked on a Bioanalyzer 2100, and measured again with the KAPA Library Quantification kit. Each immunoSEQ 96-well plate was sequenced on its own single-read 150-cycle Illumina NextSeq 550 flow cell. From the authors' description of their analysis: Because the immunoSEQ output included only junctional sequences and no quality scores, the filtering could not be the same as the filtering used for full-length reads. Sequences were annotated with PyIR, a Python wrapper for IgBLAST v1.9, and V/J genes and CDR3 were assigned using IMGT germline references. Reads were removed for weak V/J assignments (E-value above 1e-6), missing CDR3, stop codons, out-of-frame junctions, or ambiguous translated residues. V3J clonotypes were defined by identical inferred V gene, J gene, and CDR3 amino acid sequence. The percentage overlap between two repertoires was calculated by dividing the number of shared unique clonotypes by the size of the smaller repertoire. Three approaches were used to assess repertoire richness: RTK rarefaction, the Chao1 estimator, and Recon v2.1 estimates of unobserved clonotypes. OLGA was used to compute generation probabilities for all TCRbeta clonotypes that the gDNA method yielded from a few donors. TCRdb holds this immuneACCESS table with in-frame rearrangements only. Some clones are missing; in checked studies, unresolved V genes explain under half, and the rest has no known cause. The D gene and trimming were derived from the DNA, and the V and J assignments and clone size from that table. This sample has 2 million to 2.5 million clones in its table, and more than 85% of those were observed once. The ten largest clones capture around 0.4% of the sample.

Recombination linked TRBV28 to TRBJ2-2; 10 of the junction bases match TRBD2. The TCR originated in a man aged 18 to 29 in good health. Some clones in this sample may be carry-over from other donors' samples. The sequencing sample was made of naive CD4+ T cells from PBMCs. In the paper's terms, the cell subset or site label means: CD45RA+ positively selected. CDR3 reads: CASTAGGPTGELFF. DNA sequence: TGTGCCAGCACAGCGGGAGGGCCTACCGGGGAGCTGTTTTTT.